The T cell receptor beta chain described here comes from a study of cytomegalovirus exposure and HLA in healthy donors. The PCR was carried out with 60 Vbeta primers and 13 Jbeta primers. TCRdb keeps only in-frame clones here, not all; method: immunoSEQ multiplex PCR. The sample records roughly 100,000 clones, about 74% being singletons. Per the germline V gene, CDR1 is MDHEN and CDR2 is SYDVKM. Trimming stripped 5 bases from V and 7 bases from J, with 14 bases between. This CDR3 is built from 14 residues. The V and J genes are TRBV28 and TRBJ2-2; no clear D gene. Sequencing was done on a sample of PBMCs. The sequence was obtained from a male donor in good health and CMV-seropositive. The CDR3 nucleotides read TGTGCCAGCAGTCTCCCCAACGAGGACGGGGAGCTGTTTTTT. Protein product: CASSLPNEDGELFF.